A single sample gave rise to the 15 T cell receptor beta chains below, sequenced in a study of Tregs in tolerant kidney transplant recipients. This table comes from immunoSEQ multiplex PCR, and its TCRdb copy is limited to in-frame clones, with some not included. The sample yields about 78,000 clones, 80% to 95% seen once. This material consisted of Tregs from blood, taken before the transplant. The receptors were gathered from a human donor who received a combined kidney and bone marrow transplant.

This clone was seen a single time. The gene calls are TRBV5-6 and TRBJ2-5; 9 bases agree with TRBD1. The junction had 9 bases not matched to a gene; V was cut back by 5 bases and J by 4 bases. Looked up from germline, CDR1 is SGHDT and CDR2 is YYEEEE. The CDR3 has 15 residues. The CDR3 here is CASSPQGARRETQYF. In nucleotides, the CDR3 is TGTGCCAGCAGTCCACAGGGGGCTCGGAGAGAGACCCAGTACTTC. The full variable domain, in which reference TRBV5-6 and TRBJ2-5 provide the parts outside the CDR3, is DAGVTQSPTHLIKTRGQQVTLRCSPKSGHDTVSWYQQALGQGPQFIFQYYEEEERQRGNFPDRFSGHQFPNYSSELNVNALLLGDSALYLCASSPQGARRETQYFGPGTRLLVL.

This clone was seen a single time. The gene calls are TRBV29-1 and TRBJ2-2; the match to TRBD1 covers 7 bases. From germline, CDR1 is SQVTM and CDR2 ANQGSEA. This CDR3 spans 14 amino acids. The trim removed 7 bases at V and 2 bases at J, leaving 7 bases unmatched. CDR3 residues: CSASGTVNTGELFF. For the CDR3, the DNA is TGCAGCGCCTCCGGGACAGTAAACACCGGGGAGCTGTTTTTT.

The chain carries TRBV5-1 and TRBJ1-1; unclear D gene. The CDR3 has 15 residues. From germline, CDR1 is SGHRS and CDR2 YFSETQ. With 0 bases removed from V and 0 bases from J, the gap between germline ends came to 9 bases. This CDR3 reads CASSLVRSMNTEAFF. The CDR3, as DNA: TGCGCCAGCAGCTTGGTGCGTAGTATGAACACTGAAGCTTTCTTT.

J is TRBJ1-2 and V is TRBV6-6, with a possible D match to TRBD1 (6 bases). V dropped 6 bases and J dropped 3 bases, with 11 bases sitting between them. CDR1 is MNHNY and CDR2 is SVGAGI in the germline V gene (reference sequence). CDR3 length: 13 amino acids. The CDR3 nucleotides read TGTGCCAGCAGCCAAACAGGGTACTATGGCTACACCTTC. This translates into CASSQTGYYGYTF.

The J gene is TRBJ2-7, the V gene TRBV18; 8 bases are a match to TRBD2. The CDR3 contains 15 residues. J was trimmed by 6 bases and V by 6 bases; bases with no gene match: 13. Germline CDR1 is KGHSH and CDR2 is LQKENI. CDR3 residues: CASSWSGTRGSEQYF. In DNA form, the CDR3 reads TGTGCCAGCTCCTGGTCCGGGACTAGGGGGAGCGAGCAGTACTTC.

Of note for this clone: In the same sample, other DNA sequences code for this CDR3. V and J are TRBV18 and TRBJ2-2; 7 nucleotides align to TRBD1. Germline CDR1 KGHSH, CDR2 LQKENI. This CDR3 spans 15 amino acids. V was pared by 0 bases and J by 5 bases, with 3 bases of the junction left unmatched. The CDR3 loop is CASSPPTGPTGELFF. Written as DNA, the CDR3 is TGTGCCAGCTCACCACCGACAGGGCCAACCGGGGAGCTGTTTTTT.

The rearrangement joins TRBV30 to TRBJ1-4; 12 bases match TRBD1. Germline V gives CDR1 GTSNPN, CDR2 SVGIG (reference sequence). The CDR3 spans 13 residues. Trimming took 4 bases from V and 8 from J; bases not matched to a gene: 2. CDR3 amino acids: CAWTGTGGEKLFF. In nucleotides, the CDR3 is TGTGCCTGGACCGGGACAGGGGGCGAAAAACTGTTTTTT. Based on the CDR3 plus reference TRBV30 and TRBJ1-4, the full variable domain is SQTIHQWPATLVQPVGSPLSLECTVEGTSNPNLYWYRQAAGRGLQLLFYSVGIGQISSEVPQNLSASRPQDRQFILSSKKLLLSDSGFYLCAWTGTGGEKLFFGSGTQLSVL.

This chain uses TRBV5-4 with TRBJ2-3; the D is unclear. This CDR3 contains 13 residues. Germline lookup yields CDR1 SGHNT and CDR2 YYREEE (reference sequence). Trimming cost V 2 bases and J 2 bases, with 6 bases left between them. The CDR3, as DNA: TGTGCCAGCAGCTTAACGTTCACAGATACGCAGTATTTT. This sequence encodes CASSLTFTDTQYF.

This chain joins TRBV5-4 and TRBJ2-5; D is uncertain. CDR1 and CDR2 (germline): SGHNT, YYREEE (reference sequence). V was shortened by 0 bases and J by 1 base, with 10 bases between the two germline ends. This CDR3 comprises 15 residues. CDR3 bases: TGTGCCAGCAGCTTGGATATGCGGACCCAAGAGACCCAGTACTTC. Translated: CASSLDMRTQETQYF. The variable domain in full, completed from reference TRBV5-4 and TRBJ2-5, reads ETGVTQSPTHLIKTRGQQVTLRCSSQSGHNTVSWYQQALGQGPQFIFQYYREEENGRGNFPPRFSGLQFPNYSSELNVNALELDDSALYLCASSLDMRTQETQYFGPGTRLLVL.

The chain employs TRBV10-3 and TRBJ2-5; D tentatively reads TRBD1 or TRBD2 (6 bases each). The V gene lost 8 bases and the J gene lost 2 bases, with 12 bases spanning the gap. The germline gives CDR1 ENHRY, CDR2 SYGVKD. The CDR3 runs to 13 residues. The CDR3 DNA is TGTGCCATCGGAGGGGGAGAACAAGAGACCCAGTACTTC. It translates to CAIGGGEQETQYF.

The J gene is TRBJ1-4, the V gene TRBV7-8; no clear D. CDR3 length: 15 amino acids. V lost 1 base and J 3 bases, leaving 9 bases between the germline ends. The V gene's germline CDR1 is SGHVS and CDR2 FQNEAQ. The CDR3 loop is CASSLGWGANEKLFF. The CDR3 DNA sequence: TGTGCCAGCAGCTTAGGTTGGGGAGCTAATGAAAAACTGTTTTTT.

The chain joins TRBV5-4 to TRBJ2-7; no firm D call. Trimming cost V 3 bases and J 5 bases, with 12 bases left between them. The CDR3 extends over 13 amino acids. CDR1 is SGHNT and CDR2 is YYREEE in the germline V gene (reference sequence). As DNA, the CDR3 is TGTGCCAGCAGCTCAAAGGGCGGAAACGAGCAGTACTTC. Residues: CASSSKGGNEQYF.

V gene TRBV19 combines with J gene TRBJ1-1; 12 bases map to TRBD1. CDR3 length: 16 amino acids. Germline V gene data show CDR1 as LNHDA and CDR2 as SQIVND (reference sequence). Unmatched junction bases numbered 8, after V lost 5 bases and J lost 4 bases. CDR3 coding DNA: TGTGCCAGTAGTCCGGGACAGGGGGCTTATAGCACTGAAGCTTTCTTT. The encoded protein is CASSPGQGAYSTEAFF.

This clone was detected once. The chain is built from TRBV29-1 and TRBJ1-2; 8 bases agree with TRBD1. Trimming removed 4 bases from V and 3 bases from J; junction bases left unmatched: 4. CDR1 and CDR2 (germline): SQVTM, ANQGSEA. CDR3 length: 13 residues. The CDR3 bases are TGCAGCGTTGGAGGGACAGGCTACTATGGCTACACCTTC. Amino acid sequence: CSVGGTGYYGYTF. The full variable domain, its missing parts supplied by reference TRBV29-1 and TRBJ1-2, is SAVISQKPSRDICQRGTSLTIQCQVDSQVTMMFWYRQQPGQSLTLIATANQGSEATYESGFVIDKFPISRPNLTFSTLTVSNMSPEDSSIYLCSVGGTGYYGYTFGSGTRLTVV.

The chain joins TRBV6-5 to TRBJ2-7; D is possibly TRBD1 or TRBD2 (6 bases each). CDR3 length: 11 residues. Germline values: CDR1 MNHEY, CDR2 SVGAGI. CDR3 region: CASGGGREQYF. CDR3 coding DNA: TGTGCTTCGGGTGGGGGGCGTGAGCAGTACTTC.